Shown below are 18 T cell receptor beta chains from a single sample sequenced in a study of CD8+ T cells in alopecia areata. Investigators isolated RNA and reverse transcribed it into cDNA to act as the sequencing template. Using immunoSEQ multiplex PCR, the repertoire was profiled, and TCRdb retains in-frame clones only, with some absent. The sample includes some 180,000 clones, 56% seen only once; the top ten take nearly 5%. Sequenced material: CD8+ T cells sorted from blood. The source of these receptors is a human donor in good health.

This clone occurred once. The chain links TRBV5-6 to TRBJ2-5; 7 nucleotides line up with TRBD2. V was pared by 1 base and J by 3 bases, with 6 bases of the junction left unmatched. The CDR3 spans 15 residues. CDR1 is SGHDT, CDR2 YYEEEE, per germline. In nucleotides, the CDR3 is TGTGCCAGCAGCTTGTACAGCGGGGAAGAAGAGACCCAGTACTTC. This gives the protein CASSLYSGEEETQYF. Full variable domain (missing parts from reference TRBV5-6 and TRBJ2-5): DAGVTQSPTHLIKTRGQQVTLRCSPKSGHDTVSWYQQALGQGPQFIFQYYEEEERQRGNFPDRFSGHQFPNYSSELNVNALLLGDSALYLCASSLYSGEEETQYFGPGTRLLVL.

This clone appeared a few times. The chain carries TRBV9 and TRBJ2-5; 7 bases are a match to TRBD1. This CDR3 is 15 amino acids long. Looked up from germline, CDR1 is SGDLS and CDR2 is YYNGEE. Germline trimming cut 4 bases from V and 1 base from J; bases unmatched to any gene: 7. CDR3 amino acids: CASSISTGTQETQYF. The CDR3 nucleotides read TGTGCCAGCAGCATATCGACAGGGACCCAAGAGACCCAGTACTTC.

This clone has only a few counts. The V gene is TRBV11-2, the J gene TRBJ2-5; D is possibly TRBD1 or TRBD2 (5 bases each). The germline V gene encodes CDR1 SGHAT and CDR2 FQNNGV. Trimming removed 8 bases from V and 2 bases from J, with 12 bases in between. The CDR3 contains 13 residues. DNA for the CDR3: TGTGCCAGCGAAAGGGACGGGCAAGAGACCCAGTACTTC. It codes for CASERDGQETQYF. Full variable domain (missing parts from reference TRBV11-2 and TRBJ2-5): EAGVAQSPRYKIIEKRQSVAFWCNPISGHATLYWYQQILGQGPKLLIQFQNNGVVDDSQLPKDRFSAERLKGVDSTLKIQPAKLEDSAVYLCASERDGQETQYFGPGTRLLVL.

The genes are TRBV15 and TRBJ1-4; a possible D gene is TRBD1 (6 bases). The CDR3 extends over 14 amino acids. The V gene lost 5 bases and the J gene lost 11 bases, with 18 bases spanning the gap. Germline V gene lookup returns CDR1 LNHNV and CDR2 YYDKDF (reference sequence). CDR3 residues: CATSGLMDQGKLFF. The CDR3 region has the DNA TGTGCCACCAGCGGACTGATGGATCAGGGGAAACTGTTTTTT.

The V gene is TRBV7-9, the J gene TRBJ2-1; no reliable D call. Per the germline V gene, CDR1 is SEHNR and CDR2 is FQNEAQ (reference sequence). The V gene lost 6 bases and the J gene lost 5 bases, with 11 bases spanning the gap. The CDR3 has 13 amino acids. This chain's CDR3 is CASRPDVNNEQFF. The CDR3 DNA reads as TGTGCCAGCAGACCTGACGTAAACAATGAGCAGTTCTTC.

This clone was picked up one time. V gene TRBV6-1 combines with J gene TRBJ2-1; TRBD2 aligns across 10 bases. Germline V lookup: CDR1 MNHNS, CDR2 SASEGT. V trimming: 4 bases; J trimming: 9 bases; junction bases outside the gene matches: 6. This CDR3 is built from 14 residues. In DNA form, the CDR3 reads TGTGCCAGCAGTGTAATAGCGGGGGGCGGTGAGCAGTTCTTC. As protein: CASSVIAGGGEQFF.

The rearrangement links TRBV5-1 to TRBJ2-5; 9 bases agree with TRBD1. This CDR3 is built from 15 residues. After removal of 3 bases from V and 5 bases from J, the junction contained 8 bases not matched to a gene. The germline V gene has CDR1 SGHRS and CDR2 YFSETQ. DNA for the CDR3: TGCGCCAGCAGCTACTTACAGGGGGCATGGGAGACCCAGTACTTC. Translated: CASSYLQGAWETQYF.

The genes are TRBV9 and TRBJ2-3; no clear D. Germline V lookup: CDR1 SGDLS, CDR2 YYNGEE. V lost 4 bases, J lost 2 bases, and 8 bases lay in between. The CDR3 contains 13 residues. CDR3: CASSSWATDTQYF. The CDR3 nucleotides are TGTGCCAGCAGCTCTTGGGCCACAGATACGCAGTATTTT.

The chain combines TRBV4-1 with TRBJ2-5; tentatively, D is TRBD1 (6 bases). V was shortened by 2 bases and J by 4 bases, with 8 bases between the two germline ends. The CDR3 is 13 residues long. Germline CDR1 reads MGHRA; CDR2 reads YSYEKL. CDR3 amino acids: CASSQPQGETQYF. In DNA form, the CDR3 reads TGCGCCAGCAGCCAACCACAGGGAGAGACCCAGTACTTC.

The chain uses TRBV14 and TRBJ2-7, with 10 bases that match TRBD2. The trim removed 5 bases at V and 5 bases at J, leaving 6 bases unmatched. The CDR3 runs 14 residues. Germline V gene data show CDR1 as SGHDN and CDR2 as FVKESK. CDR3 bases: TGTGCCAGCAGCTACGGACTAGCGGTCCACGAGCAGTACTTC. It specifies CASSYGLAVHEQYF.

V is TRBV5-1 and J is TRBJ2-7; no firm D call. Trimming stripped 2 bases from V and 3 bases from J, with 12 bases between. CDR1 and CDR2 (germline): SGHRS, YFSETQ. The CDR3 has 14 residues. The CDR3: CASSFGGIFYEQYF. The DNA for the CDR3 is TGCGCCAGCAGCTTTGGCGGTATCTTCTACGAGCAGTACTTC.

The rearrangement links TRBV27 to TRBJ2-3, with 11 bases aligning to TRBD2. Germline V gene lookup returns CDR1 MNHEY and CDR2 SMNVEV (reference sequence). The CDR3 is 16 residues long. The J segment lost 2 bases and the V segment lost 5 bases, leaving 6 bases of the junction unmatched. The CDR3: CASSKLAGANTDTQYF. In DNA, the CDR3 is TGTGCCAGCAGTAAACTAGCGGGGGCCAACACAGATACGCAGTATTTT.

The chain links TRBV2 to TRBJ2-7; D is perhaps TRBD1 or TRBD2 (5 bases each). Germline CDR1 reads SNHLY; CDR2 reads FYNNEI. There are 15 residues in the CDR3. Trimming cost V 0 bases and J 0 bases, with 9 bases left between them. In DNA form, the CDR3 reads TGTGCCAGCAGTGAAGCGGGGGTTAGCTCCTACGAGCAGTACTTC. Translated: CASSEAGVSSYEQYF.

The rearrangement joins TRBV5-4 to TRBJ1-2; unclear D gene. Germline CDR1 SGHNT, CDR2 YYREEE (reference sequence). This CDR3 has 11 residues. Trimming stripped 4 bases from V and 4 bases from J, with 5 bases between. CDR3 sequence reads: CASSESYGYTF. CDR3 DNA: TGTGCCAGCAGCGAGAGCTATGGCTACACCTTC.

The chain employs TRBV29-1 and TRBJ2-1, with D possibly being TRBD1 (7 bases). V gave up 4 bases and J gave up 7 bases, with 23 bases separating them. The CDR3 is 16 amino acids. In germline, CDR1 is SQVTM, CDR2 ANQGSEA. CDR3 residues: CSVARSETGRTNEQFF. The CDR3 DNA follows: TGCAGCGTTGCCCGCTCGGAGACAGGGAGGACGAATGAGCAGTTCTTC.

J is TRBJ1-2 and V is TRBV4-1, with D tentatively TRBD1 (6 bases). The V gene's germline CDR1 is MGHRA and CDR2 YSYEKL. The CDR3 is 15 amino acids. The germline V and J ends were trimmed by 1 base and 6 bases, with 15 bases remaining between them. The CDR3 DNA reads TGCGCCAGCAGCCAAGTAGGGGGGGCTCTGGATGGCTACACCTTC. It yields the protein CASSQVGGALDGYTF.

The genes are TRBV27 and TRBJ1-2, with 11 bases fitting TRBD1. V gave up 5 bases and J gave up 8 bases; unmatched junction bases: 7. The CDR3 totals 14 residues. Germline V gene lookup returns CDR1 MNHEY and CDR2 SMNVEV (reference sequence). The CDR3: CASSPGQGALGYTF. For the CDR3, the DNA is TGTGCCAGCAGTCCAGGACAGGGGGCGCTAGGCTACACCTTC.

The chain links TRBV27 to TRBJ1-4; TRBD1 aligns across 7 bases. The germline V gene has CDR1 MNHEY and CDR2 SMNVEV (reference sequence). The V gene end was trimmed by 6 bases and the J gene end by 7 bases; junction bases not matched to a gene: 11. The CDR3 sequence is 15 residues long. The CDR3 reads CASSINRGVSEKLFF. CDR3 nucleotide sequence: TGTGCCAGCAGCATCAACAGGGGAGTTAGTGAAAAACTGTTTTTT.